This T cell receptor (beta chain) was found in a study of identifying expanded T cells in peripheral blood. No infections or other immune events were documented during collection. This CDR3 comprises 16 residues. CDR1 and CDR2 from the germline V gene are SGHNT and YYREEE (reference sequence). The germline V and J ends were trimmed by 0 bases and 0 bases, with 10 bases remaining between them. Study results and limitations: Across healthy donors, higher total template counts meant significantly greater approximately two-week count variance. Differentially abundant clones: around 1.2 between replicates, roughly 16 at approximately two weeks, under 25 at four.

Concerning this clone itself: The target antigen is unknown.

This table comes from immunoSEQ multiplex PCR, and its TCRdb copy is limited to in-frame clones, with some not included. The sample carries about 74,000 clones, roughly four fifths recorded once. This sequence originates from a person aged 18 to 69 in good health. Sequencing input: blood. The chain uses TRBV5-4 and TRBJ1-3; D not resolved. Here the CDR3 DNA reads TGTGCCAGCAGCTTGGGTAGCCAATTCTCTGGAAACACCATATATTTT. This translates into CASSLGSQFSGNTIYF.